A selection of T cell receptor beta chains follows, all from one sample in a study of blood T cells in healthy people across ages. From the 5' RACE reads, TCRdb called clonotypes with MiXCR, one entry per CDR3 protein. The sample has around 800,000 distinct CDR3 sequences; more than 25% are singletons. The data also belong to a second study, concerning T cells of mothers and their children.

Source material: blood. These receptors were taken from a boy between 10 and 17 years old in good health. Each CDR3 is given with its conserved first and last residue. A D gene is named only where the DNA matches it firmly. Rows give clone size only sometimes, using once, few, many, or a class for an expanded clone.

size	V	D	J	CDR3	DNA
-	TRBV27	-	TRBJ2-7	CASSRADNYEQYF	TGTGCCAGCAGTCGTGCGGATAACTACGAGCAGTACTTC
-	TRBV20-1	-	TRBJ1-6	CSAREGGQNLSPLHF	TGCAGTGCTAGAGAGGGCGGGCAGAACCTATCACCCCTCCACTTT
-	TRBV20-1	-	TRBJ1-2	CSGHPINYGYTF	TGCAGTGGGCACCCTATTAACTATGGCTACACCTTC
-	TRBV29-1	-	TRBJ2-3	CSVELSVDTQYF	TGCAGCGTTGAGCTTTCGGTGGATACGCAGTATTTT
few	TRBV2	-	TRBJ1-4	CASSVSTGRNEKLFF	TGTGCCAGCAGTGTATCTACGGGACGGAATGAAAAACTGTTTTTT
-	TRBV7-3	TRBD2	TRBJ2-2	CASSLIAGGTGELFF	TGTGCCAGCAGCTTAATCGCGGGGGGCACCGGGGAGCTGTTTTTT
many	TRBV9	-	TRBJ2-3	CASSVDGSTDTQYF	TGTGCCAGCAGCGTAGATGGTAGCACAGATACGCAGTATTTT
-	TRBV5-1	-	TRBJ2-7	CASSSSGTVSYEQYF	TGCGCCAGCAGCTCCTCCGGGACGGTCTCCTACGAGCAGTACTTC
-	TRBV2	TRBD1	TRBJ1-5	CASDREGQPQHF	TGTGCCAGCGACAGGGAGGGACAGCCCCAGCATTTT
-	TRBV5-6	-	TRBJ2-1	CASSLATGGASDEQFF	TGTGCCAGCAGCTTGGCCACAGGGGGGGCCTCAGATGAGCAGTTCTTC
-	TRBV11-1	-	TRBJ1-4	CASSLDFLSLNEKLFF	TGTGCCAGCAGCTTAGATTTTCTTTCACTTAATGAAAAACTGTTTTTT
-	TRBV4-1	-	TRBJ2-7	CASSQASAGEPYEQYF	TGCGCCAGCAGCCAAGCTTCGGCAGGGGAGCCCTACGAGCAGTACTTC
-	TRBV2	TRBD1	TRBJ2-5	CASNLRGPETQYF	TGTGCCAGCAATCTCAGGGGGCCCGAGACCCAGTACTTC
few	TRBV12-3/TRBV12-4	-	TRBJ2-1	CASSFNLGNEQFF	TGTGCCAGCAGTTTTAACTTAGGCAATGAGCAGTTCTTC
-	TRBV12-3/TRBV12-4	TRBD2	TRBJ2-5	CASSWDYPETQYF	TGTGCCAGCAGTTGGGACTACCCGGAGACCCAGTACTTC
few	TRBV15	-	TRBJ1-1	CATSRDGEGTEAFF	TGTGCCACCAGCAGAGACGGTGAGGGCACTGAAGCTTTCTTT
few	TRBV7-3	TRBD2	TRBJ2-5	CASSWGGLEQETQYF	TGTGCCAGCAGCTGGGGGGGACTAGAACAAGAGACCCAGTACTTC
-	TRBV24-1	TRBD2	TRBJ2-1	CATSDPGLAGAHRQFF	TGTGCCACCAGTGATCCGGGACTAGCGGGGGCTCACCGGCAGTTCTTC
-	TRBV2	TRBD1	TRBJ1-2	CASSETGGLFYGYTF	TGTGCCAGCAGTGAAACAGGGGGCCTTTTCTATGGCTACACCTTC
few	TRBV5-1	TRBD1	TRBJ2-1	CASSSGQGQYNEQFF	TGCGCCAGCAGCTCAGGACAGGGGCAGTACAATGAGCAGTTCTTC
-	TRBV6-5	-	TRBJ1-1	CASTQLTTAEAFF	TGTGCCAGCACACAACTTACTACAGCTGAAGCTTTCTTT
few	TRBV6-5	-	TRBJ2-1	CAGPWAACNEQFF	TGTGCCGGACCCTGGGCGGCGTGCAATGAGCAGTTCTTC
few	TRBV7-9	TRBD1	TRBJ2-5	CASSLYGTGSETQYF	TGTGCCAGCAGCTTATACGGGACAGGCTCGGAGACCCAGTACTTC
-	TRBV2	TRBD2	TRBJ2-2	CASSEREGGELFF	TGTGCCAGCAGTGAAAGGGAGGGCGGGGAGCTGTTTTTT
-	TRBV5-1	-	TRBJ1-2	CAGSLERGFYGYTF	TGCGCCGGCAGCCTTGAACGCGGCTTCTATGGCTACACCTTC
-	TRBV3-1	TRBD2	TRBJ2-1	CASSPLDLGLRTRNEQFF	TGTGCCAGCAGCCCCTTGGATCTTGGTTTAAGGACTAGAAATGAGCAGTTCTTC
few	TRBV20-1	-	TRBJ2-7	CSAAGGHEQYF	TGCAGTGCCGCCGGGGGACACGAGCAGTACTTC
-	TRBV2	-	TRBJ2-5	CASSTGPTQETQYF	TGTGCCAGCAGTACGGGGCCAACCCAAGAGACCCAGTACTTC
few	TRBV9	-	TRBJ2-4	CASSVAGGGPKNIQYF	TGTGCCAGCAGCGTAGCTGGGGGCGGGCCCAAAAACATTCAGTACTTC
-	TRBV6-5	-	TRBJ2-7	CAASRGYEQYF	TGTGCCGCTTCCAGGGGCTACGAGCAGTACTTC
-	TRBV5-1	TRBD2	TRBJ2-3	CASTVRGADTQYF	TGCGCCAGTACCGTGCGGGGGGCGGATACGCAGTATTTT
-	TRBV28	-	TRBJ2-7	CASGGAGTSYEQYF	TGTGCCAGTGGGGGGGCCGGCACCTCCTACGAGCAGTACTTC
few	TRBV5-1	TRBD1	TRBJ2-3	CACSLEGQGADTQYF	TGCGCCTGCAGCTTGGAGGGACAGGGTGCAGATACGCAGTATTTT
-	TRBV24-1	-	TRBJ2-2	CATSGSRGEDTGELFF	TGTGCCACCAGTGGATCCAGGGGGGAGGACACCGGGGAGCTGTTTTTT
-	TRBV6-2/TRBV6-3	TRBD1	TRBJ2-7	CASSFTGTGGIF	TGTGCCAGCAGTTTCACCGGGACAGGGGGCATCTTC
few	TRBV6-5	-	TRBJ1-4	CASSWGGRWVEKLFF	TGTGCCAGCAGCTGGGGCGGACGGTGGGTCGAAAAACTGTTTTTT
few	TRBV11-1	-	TRBJ1-1	CASSLNRVNTEAFF	TGTGCCAGCAGCTTAAACAGGGTGAACACTGAAGCTTTCTTT
-	TRBV7-2	-	TRBJ2-2	CASSLEAAVGELFF	TGTGCCAGCAGCTTAGAAGCTGCAGTCGGGGAGCTGTTTTTT
-	TRBV7-9	-	TRBJ2-6	CAGQVSGANVLTF	TGTGCCGGTCAGGTCTCTGGGGCCAACGTCCTGACTTTC
-	TRBV9	-	TRBJ2-5	CASSVLPAGGGYQETQYF	TGTGCCAGCAGCGTTCTCCCCGCTGGCGGGGGCTACCAAGAGACCCAGTACTTC
few	TRBV10-2	TRBD1	TRBJ1-2	CASSRTGDLYGYTF	TGCGCCAGCAGTAGGACAGGGGATCTGTATGGCTACACCTTC
few	TRBV5-1	TRBD2	TRBJ2-1	CASSLRTSGDNEQFF	TGCGCCAGCAGCTTGCGGACTAGCGGAGACAATGAGCAGTTCTTC
-	TRBV11-1	-	TRBJ2-1	CASSLELRDGYNEQFF	TGTGCCAGCAGCTTAGAACTCCGGGACGGCTACAATGAGCAGTTCTTC
few	TRBV9	TRBD2	TRBJ2-1	CASTRGTSGRIPTYNEQFF	TGTGCCAGCACCCGGGGGACTAGCGGCCGAATTCCGACTTACAATGAGCAGTTCTTC
once	TRBV7-2	-	TRBJ1-6	CASSPVASYSPLHF	TGTGCCAGCAGCCCAGTTGCGAGTTATTCACCCCTCCACTTT
few	TRBV5-1	TRBD2	TRBJ2-5	CASGPPGLEQETQYF	TGCGCCAGCGGCCCACCGGGACTAGAGCAAGAGACCCAGTACTTC
-	TRBV2	TRBD2	TRBJ2-1	CASGGLAGAFEQFF	TGTGCCAGCGGCGGACTAGCGGGGGCTTTCGAGCAGTTCTTC
-	TRBV28	-	TRBJ1-5	CASSLGRPTGNQPQHF	TGTGCCAGCAGTTTAGGACGTCCGACCGGCAATCAGCCCCAGCATTTT
-	TRBV20-1	-	TRBJ1-4	CSAVTSEVATNEKLFF	TGCAGTGCCGTTACTTCGGAGGTTGCAACTAATGAAAAACTGTTTTTT
-	TRBV4-1	-	TRBJ2-7	CTSSPFGGPYEQYF	TGCACCAGCAGCCCCTTCGGAGGGCCCTACGAGCAGTACTTC
few	TRBV7-9	-	TRBJ2-7	CAAATANYEQYF	TGTGCCGCGGCGACCGCCAACTACGAGCAGTACTTC
-	TRBV6-2/TRBV6-3	-	TRBJ2-2	CASAITDRMNTGELFF	TGTGCCAGCGCTATCACTGACAGGATGAACACCGGGGAGCTGTTTTTT